Following are 3 T cell receptor beta chains from one sample sequenced in a study of shared clonotypes between healthy human individuals. Some clones are missing from TCRdb's copy, which holds only in-frame ones; the method was immunoSEQ multiplex PCR. The table includes millions of clones, approximately 94% detected once. Selected positively for CCR7 and CD45RO-negative, naive CD8 cells excluded terminally differentiated effector memory CD45RA+ cells. The material sequenced was naive CD8+ T cells from PBMCs. These receptors all stem from a young man in good health. Some clones in this sample may be carry-over from other donors' samples.

Notes on this clone: At the DNA level, this CDR3 is encoded by other sequences in the same sample as well. This rearrangement joins TRBV5-4 to TRBJ2-2; 8 bases are a match to TRBD2. The CDR3 contains 16 residues. V lost 0 bases, J lost 2 bases, and 3 bases stayed unmatched. The germline V gene encodes CDR1 SGHNT and CDR2 YYREEE (reference sequence). The CDR3 sequence: CASSLGLAGNTGELFF. DNA for the CDR3: TGTGCCAGCAGCTTGGGTCTAGCGGGTAACACCGGGGAGCTGTTTTTT.

The chain has TRBV29-1 and TRBJ2-3; D gene uncertain. The CDR3 consists of 14 residues. Trimming left V 4 bases short and J 3 bases short, with 14 bases between. Germline-derived CDR1 and CDR2 are SQVTM and ANQGSEA. The CDR3 nucleotides are TGCAGCGTTGTTTATCCAATATTAACAGATACGCAGTATTTT. Translated: CSVVYPILTDTQYF.

The V call is TRBV29-1, the J call TRBJ2-6; 11 nucleotides align to TRBD1. V shed 6 bases, J shed 2 bases, and the junction held 6 bases outside the gene matches. This CDR3 has 16 amino acids. Germline V CDR1 and CDR2: SQVTM, ANQGSEA. Here the CDR3 reads CSVNPGQGAGANVLTF. CDR3 DNA: TGCAGCGTCAATCCGGGACAGGGGGCTGGGGCCAACGTCCTGACTTTC.